The T cell receptor beta chain under discussion was sequenced for a study of T cells after yellow fever vaccination. Study-wide context: When fractions had low cell numbers, they were prepared with SMART-Seq v4 Ultra Low Input. Overall study results and limits: Few clonotypes appeared in both CD4 and CD8 compartments. Boosting was followed by the reappearance of most primary-vaccination clones (around 95% CD4, under 90% CD8).

This CDR3 contains 16 residues. Germline lookup yields CDR1 SGHTA and CDR2 FQGTGA. The J segment lost 10 bases and the V segment lost 4 bases, leaving 7 bases of the junction unmatched. Turning to this clonotype: As yet, its antigen is unknown.

5'RACE template switching generated TCR cDNA, adding a universal primer site and UMIs. Using its own MiXCR run on the 5' RACE reads, TCRdb lists one record per CDR3 protein. The repertoire has about 350,000 distinct CDR3 sequences, around 12% of them found once; the top ten carry roughly 3%. This specimen consisted of CD4+ T cells sorted from PBMCs, obtained 15 days after the yellow fever booster vaccination. The V and J genes are TRBV7-3 and TRBJ2-1, with TRBD2 matching 16 bases. This clonotype was obtained from a man younger than 35 who received the YFV17D yellow fever vaccine. CDR3 nucleotides: TGTGCCAGCAGCTCCACTCCGGGACTAGCGGGGGGGGAGCAGTTCTTC. Translated: CASSSTPGLAGGEQFF. The whole variable domain, remainder taken from reference TRBV7-3 and TRBJ2-1, is GAGVSQTPSNKVTEKGKYVELRCDPISGHTALYWYRQSLGQGPEFLIYFQGTGAADDSGLPNDRFFAVRPEGSVSTLKIQRTERGDSAVYLCASSSTPGLAGGEQFFGPGTRLTVL.